A single sample gave rise to the 2 T cell receptor beta chains below, sequenced in a study of human T cells and chemical hapten exposure. TCRdb reprocessed the RACE reads via MiXCR and lists one record per CDR3 protein. The sample lists about 46,000 distinct CDR3 sequences, approximately 4.5% occurring once. As for time point: healthy volunteer bleed at 2 weeks. It was from unfractionated whole blood that total RNA was extracted. The sequencing input was whole blood. These receptors were taken from a female donor in good health. Some clones in this sample may be carry-over from other donors' samples.

This clonotype appeared many times. This rearrangement joins TRBV3-1 to TRBJ1-2; 7 nucleotides line up with TRBD1. Germline assignment: CDR1 LGHDT and CDR2 YNNKEL (reference sequence). The V segment lost 1 base and the J segment 2 bases; nucleotides outside the gene matches: 1. This CDR3 region has 14 residues. The CDR3 loop reads CASSQGTGNYGYTF. CDR3 in DNA: TGTGCCAGCAGCCAAGGGACAGGAAACTATGGCTACACCTTC. Using reference TRBV3-1 and TRBJ1-2 for the parts outside the CDR3, the full variable domain is DTAVSQTPKYLVTQMGNDKSIKCEQNLGHDTMYWYKQDSKKFLKIMFSYNNKELIINETVPNRFSPKSPDKAHLNLHINSLELGDSAVYFCASSQGTGNYGYTFGSGTRLTVV.

This clonotype was observed at least ten times. The J gene is TRBJ2-2, the V gene TRBV6-2 or TRBV6-3; D perhaps matches TRBD1 (5 bases). Germline CDR1 MNHEY, CDR2 SVGEGT. The CDR3 runs 12 residues. V was shortened by 8 bases and J by 6 bases, with 10 bases between the two germline ends. The CDR3 sequence: CASGRAAGELFF. The CDR3 DNA is TGTGCCAGCGGCAGGGCTGCCGGGGAGCTGTTTTTT.